This TCR beta chain was sequenced in a study of shared clonotypes between healthy human individuals. Whole-study context: The donors, two women and a few men, were aged 18 to 49. Points from the study as a whole: Owing to a small donor count, the genetic and exposure-history diversity represented was limited. Sampling used blood alone; tissue repertoires probably differ. Rarefaction showed that sequencing of sorted subsets was incomplete (despite large depth).

This table comes from immunoSEQ multiplex PCR, and its TCRdb copy is limited to in-frame clones, with some not included. The sample lists approximately 720,000 clones, about 92% seen once, with more than 20% in the top ten. Comment on this clone: Its antigen is unknown.

CD45RO negativity and positive selection for CCR7 defined naive CD8 cells, a population that excluded terminally differentiated effector memory CD45RA+ cells. Per germline, CDR1 SGHAT and CDR2 FQNNGV. CDR3 length: 15 residues. V was clipped by 3 bases and J by 4 bases; unmatched bases: 8. The sequence was obtained from a man aged 30-40 years in good health. Input material: naive CD8+ T cells sorted from blood. The gene calls are TRBV11-2 and TRBJ2-7; 8 positions match TRBD2. CDR3 region: CASSFSTAGGYEQYF. The CDR3 region has the DNA TGTGCCAGCAGCTTTTCGACTGCGGGAGGTTACGAGCAGTACTTC.